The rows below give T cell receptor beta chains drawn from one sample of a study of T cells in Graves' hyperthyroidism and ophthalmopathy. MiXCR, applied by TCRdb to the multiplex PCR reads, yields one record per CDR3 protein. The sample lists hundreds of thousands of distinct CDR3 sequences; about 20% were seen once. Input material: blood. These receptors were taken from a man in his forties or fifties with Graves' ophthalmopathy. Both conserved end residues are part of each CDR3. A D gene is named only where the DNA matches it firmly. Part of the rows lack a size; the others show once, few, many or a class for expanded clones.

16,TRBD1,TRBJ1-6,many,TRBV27,CASSFDPGQRNSPLHF,TGTGCCAGCAGTTTCGATCCGGGACAGAGAAATTCACCCCTCCACTTT
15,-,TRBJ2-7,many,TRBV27,CASSLNPVLDYEQYF,TGTGCCAGCAGTTTGAACCCCGTACTAGACTACGAGCAGTACTTC
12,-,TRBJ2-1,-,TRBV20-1,CSQTELYNEQFF,TGCAGTCAAACAGAGCTCTACAATGAGCAGTTCTTC
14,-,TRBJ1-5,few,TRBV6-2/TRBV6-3,CASSPGTASSPQHF,TGTGCCAGCAGTCCAGGGACGGCGAGCTCGCCCCAGCATTTT
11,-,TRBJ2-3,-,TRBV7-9,CASSAANTQYF,TGTGCCAGCAGCGCGGCCAATACGCAGTATTTT
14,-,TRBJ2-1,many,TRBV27,CASSFQTRANEQFF,TGTGCCAGCAGTTTCCAGACTAGGGCCAATGAGCAGTTCTTC
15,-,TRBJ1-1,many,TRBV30,CAWRAPGARNTEAFF,TGTGCCTGGAGAGCCCCGGGGGCGCGGAACACTGAAGCTTTCTTT
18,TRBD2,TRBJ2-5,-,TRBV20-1,CSASRRLAGGPGEETQYF,TGCAGTGCTTCACGAAGGCTAGCGGGGGGCCCGGGGGAAGAGACCCAGTACTTC
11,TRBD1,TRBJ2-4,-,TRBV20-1,CRAGQGNVGYF,TGCAGGGCCGGACAGGGAAATGTTGGGTACTTC
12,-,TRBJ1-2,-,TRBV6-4,CASSNQGNGYTF,TGTGCCAGCAGCAACCAGGGGAATGGCTACACCTTC
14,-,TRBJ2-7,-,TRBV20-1,CSARSRFSSYEQYF,TGCAGTGCAAGGTCTAGGTTTAGCTCCTACGAGCAGTACTTC
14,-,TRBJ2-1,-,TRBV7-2,CASSLEIASNEQFF,TGTGCCAGCAGCTTAGAAATAGCGAGCAATGAGCAGTTCTTC
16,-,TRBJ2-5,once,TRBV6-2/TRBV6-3,CASSYPVFSGVETQYF,TGTGCCAGCAGTTACCCCGTTTTTTCAGGGGTGGAGACCCAGTACTTC
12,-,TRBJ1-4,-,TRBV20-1,CSAREHNGKLFF,TGCAGTGCTAGAGAACATAATGGGAAACTGTTTTTT
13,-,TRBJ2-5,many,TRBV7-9,CASSSSVWETQYF,TGTGCCAGCAGCTCCTCCGTATGGGAGACCCAGTACTTC
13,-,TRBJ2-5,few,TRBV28,CASSFLLQETQYF,TGTGCCAGCAGTTTTTTGCTCCAAGAGACCCAGTACTTC
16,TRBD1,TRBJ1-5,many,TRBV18,CASSPLGQGGNQPQHF,TGTGCCAGCTCACCTCTCGGACAGGGTGGCAATCAGCCCCAGCATTTT
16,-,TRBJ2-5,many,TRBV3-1,CASSQGRGYRQETQYF,TGTGCCAGCAGCCAAGGGAGGGGTTACCGCCAAGAGACCCAGTACTTC
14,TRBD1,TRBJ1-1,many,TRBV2,CASSERTGNTEAFF,TGTGCCAGCAGTGAACGGACAGGCAACACTGAAGCTTTCTTT
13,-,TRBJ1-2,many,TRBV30,CAWSERGNYGYTF,TGTGCCTGGAGTGAGAGGGGCAACTATGGCTACACCTTC
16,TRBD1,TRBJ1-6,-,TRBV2,CASSGGTGVVNSPLHF,TGTGCCAGCAGTGGAGGGACAGGTGTTGTGAATTCACCCCTCCACTTT
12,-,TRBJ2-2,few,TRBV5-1,CASSLSPGELFF,TGCGCCAGCAGCTTAAGTCCCGGGGAGCTGTTTTTT
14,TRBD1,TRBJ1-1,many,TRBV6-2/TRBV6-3,CASRTDRLDTEAFF,TGTGCCAGCAGGACGGACAGGTTGGACACTGAAGCTTTCTTT
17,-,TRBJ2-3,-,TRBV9,CASSVALGGEGTDTQYF,TGTGCCAGCAGCGTAGCCCTCGGTGGTGAAGGCACAGATACGCAGTATTTT
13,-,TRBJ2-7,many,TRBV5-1,CASMGDGTYEQYF,TGCGCCAGCATGGGGGACGGAACCTACGAGCAGTACTTC
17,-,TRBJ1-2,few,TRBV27,CASSLIGGWGRDYGYTF,TGTGCCAGCAGTTTAATTGGCGGTTGGGGCAGAGACTATGGCTACACCTTC
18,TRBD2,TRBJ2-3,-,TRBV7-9,CASSRGLAGGMSTDTQYF,TGTGCCAGCAGCCGGGGACTAGCGGGGGGAATGAGCACAGATACGCAGTATTTT
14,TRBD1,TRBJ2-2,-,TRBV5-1,CASSPDRETGELFF,TGCGCCAGCAGCCCCGACAGGGAAACCGGGGAGCTGTTTTTT
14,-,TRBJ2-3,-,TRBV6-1,CASRRGYSTDTQYF,TGTGCCAGCAGGCGGGGATATAGCACAGATACGCAGTATTTT
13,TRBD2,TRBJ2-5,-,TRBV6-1,CASRGTSGSRQYF,TGTGCCAGCAGGGGGACTAGCGGGAGCCGCCAGTACTTC